This T cell receptor (beta chain) was captured by sequencing in a study of Ad26.COV2.S vaccination and SARS-CoV-2 variants. As for treatment: over 15 received Ad26.COV2.S at low or high dose, single or two shots; 5 received placebo; per-sample allocation not given. After the first vaccine or placebo injection, samples were drawn on day 63. TCRdb's copy holds only in-frame clones and misses some; the assay was immunoSEQ multiplex PCR. Among approximately 300,000 clones listed, over 80% were seen once. Losses at the gene ends were 5 bases for V and 5 bases for J; bases not matched to a gene: 5. CDR1 SNHLY and CDR2 FYNNEI come from the germline V gene. The CDR3 has 14 amino acids.

This material consisted of peripheral blood, taken in a trial of Ad26.COV2.S vaccine versus placebo. V usage is TRBV2 and J usage is TRBJ2-5; 10 nucleotides agree with TRBD2. The TCR sequence derives from a person between 18 and 59 years old who received the Ad26.COV2.S COVID-19 vaccine or a placebo. CDR3 coding DNA: TGTGCCAGCAGTCAAGATAGCGGGAGGGAGACCCAGTACTTC. Amino acid sequence: CASSQDSGRETQYF.